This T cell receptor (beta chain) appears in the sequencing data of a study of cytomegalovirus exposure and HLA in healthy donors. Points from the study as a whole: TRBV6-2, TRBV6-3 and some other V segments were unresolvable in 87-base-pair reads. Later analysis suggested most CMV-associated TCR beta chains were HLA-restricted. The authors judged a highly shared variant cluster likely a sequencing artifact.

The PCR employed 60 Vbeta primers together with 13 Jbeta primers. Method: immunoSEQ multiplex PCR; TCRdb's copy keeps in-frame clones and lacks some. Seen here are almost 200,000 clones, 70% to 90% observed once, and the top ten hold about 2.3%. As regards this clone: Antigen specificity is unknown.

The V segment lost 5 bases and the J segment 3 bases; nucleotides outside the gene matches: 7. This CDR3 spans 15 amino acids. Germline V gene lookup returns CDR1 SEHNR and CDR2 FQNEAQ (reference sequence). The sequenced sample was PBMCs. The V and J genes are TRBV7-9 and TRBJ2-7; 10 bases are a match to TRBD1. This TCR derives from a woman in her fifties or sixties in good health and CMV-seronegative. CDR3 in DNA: TGTGCCAGCAGCGCCGAAGGGACAGGGGACTACGAGCAGTACTTC. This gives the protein CASSAEGTGDYEQYF.